The rows below give T cell receptor beta chains drawn from one sample of a study of OX40 agonist ivuxolimab in advanced cancers. The method was immunoSEQ multiplex PCR; TCRdb's version includes in-frame clones alone and lacks a portion of them. The sample consists of tens of thousands of clones, more than 80% of them appearing once. Sequenced here: CD4+ or CD8+ T cells sorted from blood, sampled in a trial of the OX40 agonist ivuxolimab. All receptors come from an adult with an advanced solid tumor such as melanoma, head and neck, liver or kidney cancer. Both conserved end residues are part of each CDR3. Fields, in order: J gene, CDR3 length, clone size, V gene, D gene, CDR3 protein, CDR3 DNA. The D gene is left open where the match is weak. Clone size is given for some rows only: seen once, a few or many times, or a class if the clone is expanded.

TRBJ2-5 15 . TRBV10-2 TRBD2 CASSPNSGSQETQYF TGCGCCAGCAGTCCTAATAGCGGGAGCCAAGAGACCCAGTACTTC
TRBJ1-2 16 . TRBV4-2 . CASSQELQGHSYGYTF TGTGCCAGCAGCCAAGAGTTGCAGGGGCACAGCTATGGCTACACCTTC
TRBJ1-2 14 . TRBV19 . CASSIRTGLLDYTF TGTGCCAGTAGTATTCGAACAGGGCTGTTGGATTACACCTTC
TRBJ1-5 15 once TRBV19 TRBD1 CASSPTGAGNQPQHF TGTGCCAGTAGTCCCACAGGGGCAGGCAATCAGCCCCAGCATTTT
TRBJ2-7 14 . TRBV5-1 . CASSLLAENYEQYF TGCGCCAGCAGCTTGTTGGCAGAGAACTACGAGCAGTACTTC
TRBJ2-2 12 . TRBV5-1 . CASSLLGGELFF TGCGCCAGCAGCTTGCTGGGGGGGGAGCTGTTTTTT
TRBJ2-2 12 . TRBV10-1 . CAPNLNTGELFF TGCGCCCCCAATTTGAACACCGGGGAGCTGTTTTTT
TRBJ2-5 14 few TRBV9 . CASSVVWDTETQYF TGTGCCAGCAGCGTAGTTTGGGACACAGAGACCCAGTACTTC
TRBJ2-3 15 . TRBV19 TRBD1 CASSTGQGRTDTQYF TGTGCCAGTAGTACGGGACAGGGACGCACAGATACGCAGTATTTT
TRBJ1-2 11 . TRBV20-1 . CSARGGFGYTF TGCAGTGCTAGGGGGGGGTTTGGCTACACCTTC
TRBJ2-1 14 once TRBV7-3 . CASSPPWGHNEQFF TGTGCCAGCAGCCCACCGTGGGGACACAATGAGCAGTTCTTC
TRBJ2-3 18 . TRBV2 TRBD2 CASSARLAGGPSTDTQYF TGTGCCAGCAGTGCCAGACTAGCGGGGGGCCCTAGCACAGATACGCAGTATTTT
TRBJ1-1 14 . TRBV15 TRBD1 CATSSTGTNTEAFF TGTGCCACCAGTTCGACAGGGACGAACACTGAAGCTTTCTTT
TRBJ2-1 15 few TRBV10-3 TRBD2 CAISDSSGTYNEQFF TGTGCCATCAGTGATTCTAGCGGGACCTACAATGAGCAGTTCTTC
TRBJ1-5 16 . TRBV27 . CASSLSGRASNQPQHF TGTGCCAGCAGTTTATCGGGCAGGGCCAGCAATCAGCCCCAGCATTTT
TRBJ1-4 16 . TRBV30 . CAWSTWRGGTNEKLFF TGTGCCTGGAGTACATGGAGGGGTGGTACTAATGAAAAACTGTTTTTT
TRBJ1-1 19 . TRBV15 . CATESPFGTTTRGNTEAFF TGTGCCACCGAAAGCCCCTTCGGGACAACCACCCGGGGAAACACTGAAGCTTTCTTT
TRBJ2-3 14 . TRBV15 . CATSRELSTDTQYF TGTGCCACCAGCAGAGAACTTTCCACAGATACGCAGTATTTT
TRBJ1-1 15 . TRBV29-1 TRBD1 CSGRDRGRGSTEAFF TGCAGCGGTCGGGACAGGGGGCGAGGGAGCACTGAAGCTTTCTTT
TRBJ1-1 15 few TRBV7-9 . CASSAETKANTEAFF TGTGCCAGCAGCGCAGAAACCAAGGCGAACACTGAAGCTTTCTTT
TRBJ2-2 16 . TRBV5-1 TRBD1 CASSDADRAGTGELFF TGCGCCAGCAGCGATGCGGACAGGGCGGGCACCGGGGAGCTGTTTTTT
TRBJ1-2 14 . TRBV18 . CASSPPGREGGYTF TGTGCCAGCTCCCCCCCCGGACGGGAAGGTGGCTACACCTTC
TRBJ1-1 15 . TRBV28 . CASSPERPENTEAFF TGTGCCAGCAGTCCCGAGAGACCAGAGAACACTGAAGCTTTCTTT
TRBJ1-2 12 medium-sized TRBV6-5 . CASLREGYGYTF TGTGCCAGCCTCAGGGAGGGCTATGGCTACACCTTC
TRBJ2-1 17 . TRBV7-3 . CASSLSRSARSYNEQFF TGTGCCAGCAGCTTAAGTCGATCGGCGCGCTCCTACAATGAGCAGTTCTTC
TRBJ2-2 20 once TRBV19 TRBD1 CASTKWGTGATQSNTGELFF TGTGCCAGTACTAAATGGGGGACAGGGGCGACCCAGTCGAACACCGGGGAGCTGTTTTTT
TRBJ2-1 17 . TRBV5-3 . CARSSVQRQLPVNEQFF TGTGCCAGAAGCTCGGTCCAGCGGCAGCTACCCGTCAATGAGCAGTTCTTC
TRBJ2-7 14 . TRBV11-2 TRBD1 CASTSGQGNYEQYF TGTGCCAGCACATCGGGACAGGGAAACTACGAGCAGTACTTC
TRBJ1-6 16 . TRBV9 TRBD1 CASSVGWGQANSPLHF TGTGCCAGCAGCGTAGGCTGGGGACAGGCGAATTCACCCCTCCACTTT
TRBJ2-3 14 . TRBV10-3 TRBD1 CAIRTGTETDTQYF TGTGCCATCAGGACCGGGACAGAGACAGATACGCAGTATTTT
TRBJ1-2 11 . TRBV2 . CASRINYGYTF TGTGCCAGCAGGATTAACTATGGCTACACCTTC
TRBJ2-2 14 . TRBV6-5 . CASSPGPEAGELFF TGTGCCAGCTCACCGGGCCCCGAGGCCGGGGAGCTGTTTTTT
TRBJ1-2 14 . TRBV5-1 TRBD1 CASSTGTGGLGYTF TGCGCCAGCAGCACCGGGACAGGTGGATTGGGCTACACCTTC
TRBJ2-5 13 . TRBV19 . CATRRADQETQYF TGTGCCACCCGACGGGCAGACCAAGAGACCCAGTACTTC
TRBJ2-6 14 . TRBV19 . CASSMYSGANVLTF TGTGCCAGTAGTATGTACTCTGGGGCCAACGTCCTGACTTTC